This is a list of T cell receptor beta chains from one sample in a study of T cells in Graves' hyperthyroidism and ophthalmopathy. TCRdb recomputed calls from the multiplex PCR reads with MiXCR, one row per CDR3 protein. The table shows about 540,000 distinct CDR3 sequences, with around 42% occurring only once. Sequencing input: peripheral blood or thyroid tissue (not recorded which). These receptors came from a woman in her late teens or twenties with Graves' hyperthyroidism. Each CDR3 is given with its conserved first and last residue. Each record gives: J gene, D gene, V gene, clone size, CDR3 DNA, CDR3 protein. The D gene is left open where the match is weak. Clone size appears in some rows only: once, few, many, or a class for an expanded clone.

j_call: TRBJ1-2; d_call: NA; v_call: TRBV12-3/TRBV12-4; clone_size: NA; cdr3_nt: TGTGCCAGCAGCCAAGATACGGGGGCAGCGGATGGCTACACCTTC; cdr3_aa: CASSQDTGAADGYTF
j_call: TRBJ2-7; d_call: TRBD2; v_call: TRBV29-1; clone_size: NA; cdr3_nt: TGCAGCGTTGAGGGCGGGAGAAACTACGAGCAGTACTTC; cdr3_aa: CSVEGGRNYEQYF
j_call: TRBJ1-1; d_call: NA; v_call: TRBV19; clone_size: many; cdr3_nt: TGTGCCAGTAGTATGCGGCACCTGAACACTGAAGCTTTCTTT; cdr3_aa: CASSMRHLNTEAFF
j_call: TRBJ2-5; d_call: NA; v_call: TRBV9; clone_size: NA; cdr3_nt: TGTGCCAGCGGTGGGGGTGAGGGGCAAGAGACCCAGTACTTC; cdr3_aa: CASGGGEGQETQYF
j_call: TRBJ1-6; d_call: TRBD1; v_call: TRBV2; clone_size: few; cdr3_nt: TGTGCCGCGCCAGGGGGGAATAATTCACCCCTCCACTTT; cdr3_aa: CAAPGGNNSPLHF
j_call: TRBJ1-4; d_call: NA; v_call: TRBV15; clone_size: many; cdr3_nt: TGTGCCACCAGCAGAGACTCGCGGACCCTTAATGAAAAACTGTTTTTT; cdr3_aa: CATSRDSRTLNEKLFF
j_call: TRBJ1-4; d_call: NA; v_call: TRBV10-3; clone_size: NA; cdr3_nt: TGTACCATCAGTGATGAGGGGTCGAGAGAAAAACTGTTTTTT; cdr3_aa: CTISDEGSREKLFF
j_call: TRBJ2-7; d_call: NA; v_call: TRBV20-1; clone_size: NA; cdr3_nt: TGCAGTGCTAGAGATGGTGCCACATTCTACGAGCAGTACTTC; cdr3_aa: CSARDGATFYEQYF
j_call: TRBJ2-2; d_call: TRBD2; v_call: TRBV20-1; clone_size: NA; cdr3_nt: TGCAGTGCTCTCCCCACTAGCGGGAGGGCCATCGGGGAGCTGTTTTTT; cdr3_aa: CSALPTSGRAIGELFF
j_call: TRBJ2-6; d_call: NA; v_call: TRBV9; clone_size: few; cdr3_nt: TGTGCCAGCAGCCCCAGCCCGGGTTCTGGGGCCAACGTCCTGACTTTC; cdr3_aa: CASSPSPGSGANVLTF
j_call: TRBJ1-2; d_call: NA; v_call: TRBV29-1; clone_size: NA; cdr3_nt: TGCAGCGTTGATCCAGGTTCTGCTGGCTACACCTTC; cdr3_aa: CSVDPGSAGYTF
j_call: TRBJ2-7; d_call: NA; v_call: TRBV7-2; clone_size: NA; cdr3_nt: TGTGCCAGCAGCTTAGCAGGGGAAGCTGCCTACGAGCAGTACTTC; cdr3_aa: CASSLAGEAAYEQYF
j_call: TRBJ2-7; d_call: TRBD2; v_call: TRBV10-3; clone_size: many; cdr3_nt: TGTGCCATCAGAGGACTAGCGGGACCCTACGAGCAGTACTTC; cdr3_aa: CAIRGLAGPYEQYF
j_call: TRBJ1-5; d_call: TRBD1; v_call: TRBV15; clone_size: NA; cdr3_nt: TGTGCCACCAGCAGCGGACAGGGGGGGCAGCCCCAGCATTTT; cdr3_aa: CATSSGQGGQPQHF
j_call: TRBJ1-4; d_call: NA; v_call: TRBV25-1; clone_size: NA; cdr3_nt: TGTGCCAGCAGTGCTAGGAGCCCAGGGGATGGTGAAAAACTGTTTTTT; cdr3_aa: CASSARSPGDGEKLFF
j_call: TRBJ1-2; d_call: NA; v_call: TRBV24-1; clone_size: NA; cdr3_nt: TGTGCCAGCAGTGAGGAACCGGGACCGCAGGTCTATGGCTACACCTTC; cdr3_aa: CASSEEPGPQVYGYTF
j_call: TRBJ1-1; d_call: NA; v_call: TRBV7-9; clone_size: few; cdr3_nt: TGTGCCAGCAGCGCCCCTAAACAGGGCCCCGGGACTGAAGCTTTCTTT; cdr3_aa: CASSAPKQGPGTEAFF